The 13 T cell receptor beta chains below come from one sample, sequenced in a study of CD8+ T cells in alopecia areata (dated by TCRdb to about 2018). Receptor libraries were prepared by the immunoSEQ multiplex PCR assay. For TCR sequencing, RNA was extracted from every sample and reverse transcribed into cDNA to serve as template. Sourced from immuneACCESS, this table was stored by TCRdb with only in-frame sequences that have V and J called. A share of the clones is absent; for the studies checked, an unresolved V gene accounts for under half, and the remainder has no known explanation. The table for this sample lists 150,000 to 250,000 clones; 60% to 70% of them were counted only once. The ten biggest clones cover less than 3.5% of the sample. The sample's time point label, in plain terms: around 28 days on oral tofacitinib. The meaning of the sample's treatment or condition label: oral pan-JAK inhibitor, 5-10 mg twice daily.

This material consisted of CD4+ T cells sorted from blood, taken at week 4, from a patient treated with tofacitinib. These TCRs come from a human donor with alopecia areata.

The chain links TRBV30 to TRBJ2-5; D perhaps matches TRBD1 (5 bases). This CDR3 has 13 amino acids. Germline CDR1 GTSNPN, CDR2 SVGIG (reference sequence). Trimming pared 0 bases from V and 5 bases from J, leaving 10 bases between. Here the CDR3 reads CAWSVSRAETQYF. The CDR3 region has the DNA TGTGCCTGGAGTGTTTCCAGGGCCGAGACCCAGTACTTC. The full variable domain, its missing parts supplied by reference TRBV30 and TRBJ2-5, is SQTIHQWPATLVQPVGSPLSLECTVEGTSNPNLYWYRQAAGRGLQLLFYSVGIGQISSEVPQNLSASRPQDRQFILSSKKLLLSDSGFYLCAWSVSRAETQYFGPGTRLLVL.

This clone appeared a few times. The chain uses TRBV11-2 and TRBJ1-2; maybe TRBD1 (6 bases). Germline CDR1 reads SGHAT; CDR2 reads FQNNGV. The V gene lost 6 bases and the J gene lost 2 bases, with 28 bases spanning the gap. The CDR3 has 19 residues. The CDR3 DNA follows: TGTGCCAGCAGTTCCCTGAGGGACAAGGGACCGAATGGGAACTATGGCTACACCTTC. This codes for CASSSLRDKGPNGNYGYTF.

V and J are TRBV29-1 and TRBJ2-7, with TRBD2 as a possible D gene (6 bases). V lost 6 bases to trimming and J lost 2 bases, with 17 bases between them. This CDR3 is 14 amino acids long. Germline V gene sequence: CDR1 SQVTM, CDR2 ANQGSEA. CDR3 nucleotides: TGCAGCGTGCTCAGTGGGGGGTCTCCCTACGAGCAGTACTTC. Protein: CSVLSGGSPYEQYF.

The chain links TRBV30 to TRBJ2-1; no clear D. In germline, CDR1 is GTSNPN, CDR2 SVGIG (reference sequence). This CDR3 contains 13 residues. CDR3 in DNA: TGTGCTTTTCAAGACATTTCCTACAATGAGCAGTTCTTC. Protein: CAFQDISYNEQFF.

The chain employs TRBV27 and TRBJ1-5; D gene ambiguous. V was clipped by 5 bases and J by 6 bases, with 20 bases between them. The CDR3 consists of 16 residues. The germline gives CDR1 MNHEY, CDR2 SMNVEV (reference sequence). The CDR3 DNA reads TGTGCCAGCAGTCCCCCGACTCGGGAGGAGGGTCAGCCCCAGCATTTT. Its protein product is CASSPPTREEGQPQHF.

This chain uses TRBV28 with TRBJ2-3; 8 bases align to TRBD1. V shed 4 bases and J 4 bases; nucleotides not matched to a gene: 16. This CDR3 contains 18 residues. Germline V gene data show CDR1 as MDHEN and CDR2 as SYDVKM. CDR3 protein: CASSSGQGYSRISDTQYF. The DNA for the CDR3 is TGTGCCAGCAGTTCCGGACAGGGATATTCTAGGATTTCAGATACGCAGTATTTT.

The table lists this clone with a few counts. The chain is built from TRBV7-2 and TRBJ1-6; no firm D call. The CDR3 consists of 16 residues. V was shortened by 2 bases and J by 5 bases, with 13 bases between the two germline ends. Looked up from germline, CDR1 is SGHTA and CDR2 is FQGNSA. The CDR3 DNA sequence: TGTGCCAGCAGCTTATCAGATGCGGGCAATAATTCACCCCTCCACTTT. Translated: CASSLSDAGNNSPLHF.

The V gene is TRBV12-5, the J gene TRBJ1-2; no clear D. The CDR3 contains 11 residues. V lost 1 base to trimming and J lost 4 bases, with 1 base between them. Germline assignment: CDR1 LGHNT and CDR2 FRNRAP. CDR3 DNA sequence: TGTGCTAGTGGTTTGGCCTATGGCTACACCTTC. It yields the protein CASGLAYGYTF.

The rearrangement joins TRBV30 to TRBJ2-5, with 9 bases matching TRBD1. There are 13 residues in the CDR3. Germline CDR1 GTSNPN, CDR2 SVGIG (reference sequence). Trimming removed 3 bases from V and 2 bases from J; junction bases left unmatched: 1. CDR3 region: CAWSGTGQETQYF. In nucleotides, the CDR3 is TGTGCCTGGAGCGGGACAGGGCAAGAGACCCAGTACTTC.

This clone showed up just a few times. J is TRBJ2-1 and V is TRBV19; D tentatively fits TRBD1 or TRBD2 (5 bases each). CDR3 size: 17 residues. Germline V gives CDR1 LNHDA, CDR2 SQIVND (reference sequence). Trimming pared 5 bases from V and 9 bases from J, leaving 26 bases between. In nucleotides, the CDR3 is TGTGCCAGTAGTCATCCAATTGGGGGTGCCCACATCAGTGAGCAGTTCTTC. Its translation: CASSHPIGGAHISEQFF.

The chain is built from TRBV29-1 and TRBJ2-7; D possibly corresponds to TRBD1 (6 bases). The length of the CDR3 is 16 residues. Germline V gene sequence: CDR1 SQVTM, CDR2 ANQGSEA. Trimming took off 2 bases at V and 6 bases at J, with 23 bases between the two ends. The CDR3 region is CSVETGRRQAGVEQYF. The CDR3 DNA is TGCAGCGTTGAAACAGGGAGAAGACAGGCCGGAGTCGAGCAGTACTTC.

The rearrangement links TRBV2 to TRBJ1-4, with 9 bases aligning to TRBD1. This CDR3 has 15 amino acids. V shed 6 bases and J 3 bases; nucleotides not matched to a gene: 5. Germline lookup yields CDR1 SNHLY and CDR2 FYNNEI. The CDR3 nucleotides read TGTGCCAGCAGCACCGGGACAGGGCCTAATGAAAAACTGTTTTTT. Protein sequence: CASSTGTGPNEKLFF.

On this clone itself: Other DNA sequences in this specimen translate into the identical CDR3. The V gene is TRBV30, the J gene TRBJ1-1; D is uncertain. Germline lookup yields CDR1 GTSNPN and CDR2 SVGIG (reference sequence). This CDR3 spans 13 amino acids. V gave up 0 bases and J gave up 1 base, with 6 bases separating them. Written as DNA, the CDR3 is TGTGCCTGGAGTGTACGGGCGAACACTGAAGCTTTCTTT. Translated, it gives CAWSVRANTEAFF.